This T cell receptor (beta chain) emerged from a study of T cells in Graves' hyperthyroidism and ophthalmopathy. Regions amplified from RNA transcripts were the TCR beta CDR3 regions. In the first-round RT-PCR of the TCR CDR3, the HTBI primer set was used. TCRdb redid the calling of the multiplex PCR reads with MiXCR, one entry per CDR3 protein. The sample has about 500,000 distinct CDR3 sequences; roughly a sixth are singletons. The V gene's germline CDR1 is DFQATT and CDR2 SNEGSKA (reference sequence). V lost 3 bases and J 2 bases, leaving 13 bases between the germline ends. The CDR3 length is 15 residues. Diagnostic assessment was based on clinical symptoms, serum thyroxine and TRAb, thyroid ultrasound and orbital computed tomography.

This TCR was sampled from a woman in her 30s with Graves' ophthalmopathy. Sequencing was performed on blood. The rearrangement joins TRBV20-1 to TRBJ2-2, with D possibly being TRBD1 or TRBD2 (5 bases each). DNA of the CDR3: TGCAGTGCTAGGGCCGGGACCAAAAACACCGGGGAGCTGTTTTTT. As protein: CSARAGTKNTGELFF.